The 12 T cell receptor beta chains below come from one sample, sequenced in a study of beta chain features in type 1 diabetes. The whole isolated RNA underwent reverse transcription, so sequencing captured expressed TCRB transcripts. Profiled with immunoSEQ multiplex PCR; TCRdb holds only in-frame clones, not every one. The table has about 260,000 clones, 68% seen once. The sample was naive CD4+ T cells from blood. The receptors shown here come from a man younger than 45 in good health.

V usage is TRBV30 and J usage is TRBJ1-4; a possible D gene is TRBD1 (6 bases). From germline, CDR1 is GTSNPN and CDR2 SVGIG (reference sequence). Trimming shortened V by 2 bases and J by 8 bases, and 12 bases separated the two germline ends. The CDR3 runs to 13 residues. The CDR3: CAWSLAGAEKLFF. The CDR3 nucleotides are TGTGCCTGGAGTTTAGCAGGGGCCGAAAAACTGTTTTTT.

The genes are TRBV21-1 and TRBJ2-5; TRBD1 reflects the table's D call only, with no check against the DNA. TRBV21-1 is reported as a pseudogene. The CDR3 extends over 9 amino acids. The CDR3 DNA reads TGTGCCGCTGGCGAGACCCAGTACTTC. It encodes CAAGETQYF.

The rearrangement joins TRBV9 to TRBJ2-5; 10 bases line up with TRBD2. V lost 0 bases to trimming and J lost 7 bases; unmatched junction nucleotides: 12. Germline V gives CDR1 SGDLS, CDR2 YYNGEE. This CDR3 comprises 17 residues. DNA of the CDR3: TGTGCCAGCAGCGTAGAGCTAGCGGGGGCCCTCCTTGGGACCCAGTACTTC. The encoded protein is CASSVELAGALLGTQYF.

This chain links TRBV14 with TRBJ2-7; no clear D. The CDR3 consists of 13 residues. Germline CDR1 is SGHDN and CDR2 is FVKESK. Trimming shortened V by 1 base and J by 0 bases, and 4 bases separated the two germline ends. Written as DNA, the CDR3 is TGTGCCAGCAGCCAAGCTAACTCCTACGAGCAGTACTTC. Translating it yields CASSQANSYEQYF. Full variable domain (outside the CDR3, taken from reference TRBV14 and TRBJ2-7): EAGVTQFPSHSVIEKGQTVTLRCDPISGHDNLYWYRRVMGKEIKFLLHFVKESKQDESGMPNNRFLAERTGGTYSTLKVQPAELEDSGVYFCASSQANSYEQYFGPGTRLTVT.

The rearrangement joins TRBV7-9 to TRBJ2-5; D perhaps matches TRBD1 (6 bases). The CDR3 consists of 12 residues. Germline assignment: CDR1 SEHNR and CDR2 FQNEAQ (reference sequence). Deletions cut 8 bases from V and 4 bases from J, with 11 bases between. The CDR3 bases are TGTGCCAGCCTACTACAGGGAGAGACCCAGTACTTC. Protein: CASLLQGETQYF.

The chain couples TRBV25-1 to TRBJ1-2, with D hard to call. Germline assignment: CDR1 MGHDK and CDR2 SYGVNS. V lost 3 bases to trimming and J lost 7 bases, with 18 bases between them. This CDR3 spans 15 amino acids. The CDR3 spells CASSDPQMEGGGYTF. The CDR3 DNA reads TGTGCCAGCAGTGATCCGCAGATGGAGGGCGGTGGCTACACCTTC.

This sequence joins TRBV7-2 and TRBJ2-4, with 7 bases identical to TRBD1. Germline CDR1 and CDR2: SGHTA and FQGNSA. With 5 bases clipped from V and 7 bases from J, the junction kept 11 bases outside the gene matches. CDR3 length: 15 residues. CDR3 sequence reads: CASSPDRSLGNIQYF. CDR3 in DNA: TGTGCCAGCAGCCCGGACAGGTCCCTGGGGAACATTCAGTACTTC. The variable domain in full, with the rest retrieved from reference TRBV7-2 and TRBJ2-4, is GAGVSQSPSNKVTEKGKDVELRCDPISGHTALYWYRQSLGQGLEFLIYFQGNSAPDKSGLPSDRFSAERTGGSVSTLTIQRTQQEDSAVYLCASSPDRSLGNIQYFGAGTRLSVL.

V is TRBV25-1 and J is TRBJ2-3, with a weak D call TRBD1 (6 bases). The V and J ends lost 5 bases and 6 bases respectively, with 12 bases between them. CDR1 and CDR2 from the germline V gene are MGHDK and SYGVNS. This CDR3 comprises 13 residues. CDR3 residues: CASSWGPYDTQYF. As DNA, the CDR3 is TGTGCCAGCAGTTGGGGGCCGTATGATACGCAGTATTTT.

This chain uses TRBV18 with TRBJ1-1, with 8 bases matching TRBD1. J was trimmed by 4 bases and V by 6 bases; bases with no gene match: 4. Germline loops: CDR1 KGHSH, CDR2 LQKENI. This CDR3 has 13 amino acids. CDR3 coding DNA: TGTGCCAGCTCGCCCGGGACAGGCACTGAAGCTTTCTTT. It encodes CASSPGTGTEAFF.

V usage is TRBV7-2 and J usage is TRBJ2-3; 8 bases are a match to TRBD2. The length of the CDR3 is 15 residues. V was pared by 1 base and J by 6 bases, with 6 bases of the junction left unmatched. Germline V gene data show CDR1 as SGHTA and CDR2 as FQGNSA. This CDR3 is CASSLDRGGPDTQYF. CDR3 DNA: TGTGCCAGCAGCTTAGATCGGGGGGGGCCTGATACGCAGTATTTT.

V gene TRBV6-5 combines with J gene TRBJ2-5, with 10 bases lining up with TRBD2. The germline V gene has CDR1 MNHEY and CDR2 SVGAGI. The CDR3 is 14 amino acids. V gave up 4 bases and J gave up 1 base; unmatched junction bases: 0. DNA for the CDR3: TGTGCCAGCAGTTGGACTAGCGGCCAAGAGACCCAGTACTTC. It is translated as CASSWTSGQETQYF.

V gene TRBV4-3 combines with J gene TRBJ1-1, with TRBD1 matching over 7 bases. The CDR3 has 14 residues. The V gene's germline CDR1 is LGHNA and CDR2 YSLEER. V lost 0 bases to trimming and J lost 5 bases; unmatched junction nucleotides: 3. CDR3 DNA sequence: TGCGCCAGCAGCCAAGACACAGGGGCGACTGAAGCTTTCTTT. This codes for CASSQDTGATEAFF.